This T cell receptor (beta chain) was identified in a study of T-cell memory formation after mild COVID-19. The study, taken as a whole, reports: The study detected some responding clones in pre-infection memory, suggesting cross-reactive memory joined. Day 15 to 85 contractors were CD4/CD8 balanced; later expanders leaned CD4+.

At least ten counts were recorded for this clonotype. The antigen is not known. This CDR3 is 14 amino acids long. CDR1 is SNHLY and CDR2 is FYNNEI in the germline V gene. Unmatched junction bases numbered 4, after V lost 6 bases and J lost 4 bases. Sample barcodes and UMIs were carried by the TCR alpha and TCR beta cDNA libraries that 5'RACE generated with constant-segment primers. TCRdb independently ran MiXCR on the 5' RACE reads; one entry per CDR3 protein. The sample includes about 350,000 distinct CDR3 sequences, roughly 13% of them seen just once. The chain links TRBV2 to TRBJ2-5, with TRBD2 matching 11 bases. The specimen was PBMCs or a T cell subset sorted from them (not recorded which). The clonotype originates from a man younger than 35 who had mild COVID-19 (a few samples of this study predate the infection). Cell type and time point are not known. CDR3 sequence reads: CASRASGGRETQYF. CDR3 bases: TGTGCCAGCAGGGCTAGCGGGGGGCGAGAGACCCAGTACTTC.